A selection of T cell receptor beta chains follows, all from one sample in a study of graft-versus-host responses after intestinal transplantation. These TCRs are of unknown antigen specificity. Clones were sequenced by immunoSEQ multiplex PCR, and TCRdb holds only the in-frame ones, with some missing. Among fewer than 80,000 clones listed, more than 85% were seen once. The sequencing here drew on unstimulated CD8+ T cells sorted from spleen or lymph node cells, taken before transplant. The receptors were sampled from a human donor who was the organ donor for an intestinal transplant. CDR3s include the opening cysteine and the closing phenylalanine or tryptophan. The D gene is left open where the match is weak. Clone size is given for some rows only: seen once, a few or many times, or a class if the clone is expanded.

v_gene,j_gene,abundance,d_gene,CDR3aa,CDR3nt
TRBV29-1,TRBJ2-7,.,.,CSVEIGRVAEQYF,TGCAGCGTGGAAATAGGCAGGGTGGCCGAGCAGTACTTC
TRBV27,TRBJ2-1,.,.,CASRAGGKLFF,TGTGCCAGCAGGGCCGGCGGAAAGCTGTTCTTC
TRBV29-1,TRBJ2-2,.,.,CSVTGEGGELFF,TGCAGCGTGACAGGGGAGGGCGGGGAGCTGTTTTTT
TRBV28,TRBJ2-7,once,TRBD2,CASTGGRAYEQYF,TGTGCCAGCACTGGCGGGAGAGCCTACGAGCAGTACTTC
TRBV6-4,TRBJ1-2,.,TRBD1,CARTPRRGRIYGYTF,TGTGCCAGGACACCCCGCAGGGGGCGCATCTATGGCTACACCTTC
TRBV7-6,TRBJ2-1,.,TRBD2,CASSPNPAGEVFNEQFF,TGTGCCAGCAGCCCAAACCCAGCGGGAGAAGTGTTCAATGAGCAGTTCTTC
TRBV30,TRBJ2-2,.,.,CAWRWTKNTGELFF,TGTGCCTGGAGGTGGACAAAGAACACCGGGGAGCTGTTTTTT
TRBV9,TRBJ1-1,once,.,CASSAHQGNTEAFF,TGTGCCAGCAGCGCGCACCAGGGGAACACTGAAGCTTTCTTT
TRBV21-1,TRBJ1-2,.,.,CASPGTGEYGYTF,TGTGCCAGCCCCGGGACAGGGGAGTATGGCTACACCTTC
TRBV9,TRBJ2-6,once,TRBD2,CASMGGSSGANVLTF,TGTGCCAGCATGGGGGGGAGCTCTGGGGCCAACGTCCTGACTTTC
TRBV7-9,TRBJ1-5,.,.,CASSLGSDQPQHF,TGTGCCAGCAGCTTAGGGTCGGATCAGCCCCAGCATTTT
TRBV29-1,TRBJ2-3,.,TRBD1,CSVETGDADTQYF,TGCAGCGTTGAAACAGGGGACGCAGATACGCAGTATTTT
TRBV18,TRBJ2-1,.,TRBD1,CASSPLPTGSSYNEQFF,TGTGCCAGCTCACCCCTCCCGACAGGGAGCTCCTACAATGAGCAGTTCTTC
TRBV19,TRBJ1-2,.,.,CASSTGWSGYTF,TGTGCCAGTAGTACAGGGTGGTCTGGCTACACCTTC
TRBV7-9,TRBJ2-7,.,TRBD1,CASSSDSKGARYF,TGTGCCAGCAGCTCGGACAGTAAGGGGGCCCGGTACTTC
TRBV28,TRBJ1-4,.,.,CASSLGGSVSEKLFF,TGTGCCAGCAGTTTAGGTGGCTCCGTAAGTGAAAAACTGTTTTTT
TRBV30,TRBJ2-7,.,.,CAWKGETYEQYF,TGTGCCTGGAAAGGGGAAACCTACGAGCAGTACTTC
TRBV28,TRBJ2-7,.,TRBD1,CASSLLGQTYEQYF,TGTGCCAGCAGTTTATTGGGACAGACGTACGAGCAGTACTTC
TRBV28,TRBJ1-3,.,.,CASSLGGSGNTIYF,TGTGCCAGCAGTTTAGGGGGGAGCGGAAACACCATATATTTT
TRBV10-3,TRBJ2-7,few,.,CAISDTDRAYEQYF,TGTGCCATCAGTGACACAGACAGAGCCTACGAGCAGTACTTC
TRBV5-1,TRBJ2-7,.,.,CASSLVVGNYEQYF,TGCGCCAGCAGCTTGGTGGTCGGTAACTACGAGCAGTACTTC
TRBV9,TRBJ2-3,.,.,CASSVDQTARSQYF,TGTGCCAGCAGCGTAGACCAGACGGCTAGATCGCAGTATTTT
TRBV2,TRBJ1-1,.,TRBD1,CASSPYPWGTGGAGTEAFF,TGTGCCAGCAGTCCCTACCCCTGGGGGACAGGGGGCGCGGGGACTGAAGCTTTCTTT
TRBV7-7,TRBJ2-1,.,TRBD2,CASSLGTSGYSYNEQFF,TGTGCTAGCAGCTTAGGGACTAGCGGGTACTCCTACAATGAGCAGTTCTTC
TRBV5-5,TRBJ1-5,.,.,CASSLYGVDQPQHF,TGTGCCAGCAGCTTGTACGGGGTTGATCAGCCCCAGCATTTT
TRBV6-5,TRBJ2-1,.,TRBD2,CASSFSSGIYNEQFF,TGTGCCAGCAGTTTTTCTAGCGGGATCTACAATGAGCAGTTCTTC
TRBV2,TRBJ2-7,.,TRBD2,CASSEREEREQYF,TGTGCCAGCAGTGAGCGGGAGGAACGCGAGCAGTACTTC
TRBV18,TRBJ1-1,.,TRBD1,CASSPFRRSGGLYTEAFF,TGTGCCAGCTCACCGTTTAGGAGATCAGGGGGCCTCTATACTGAAGCTTTCTTT